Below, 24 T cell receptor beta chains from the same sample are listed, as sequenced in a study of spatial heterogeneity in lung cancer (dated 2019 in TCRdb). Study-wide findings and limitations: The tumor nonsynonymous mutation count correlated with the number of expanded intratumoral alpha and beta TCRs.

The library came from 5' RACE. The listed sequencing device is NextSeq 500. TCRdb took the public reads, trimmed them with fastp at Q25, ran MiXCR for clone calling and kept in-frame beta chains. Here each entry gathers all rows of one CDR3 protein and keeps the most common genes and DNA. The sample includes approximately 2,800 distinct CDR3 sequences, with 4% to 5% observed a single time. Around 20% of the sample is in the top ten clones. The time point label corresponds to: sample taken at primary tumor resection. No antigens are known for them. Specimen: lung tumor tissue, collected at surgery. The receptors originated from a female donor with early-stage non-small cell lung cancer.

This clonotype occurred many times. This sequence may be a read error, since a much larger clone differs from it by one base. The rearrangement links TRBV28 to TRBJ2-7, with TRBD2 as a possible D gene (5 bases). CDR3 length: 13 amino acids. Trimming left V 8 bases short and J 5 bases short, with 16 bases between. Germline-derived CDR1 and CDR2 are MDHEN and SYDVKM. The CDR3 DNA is TGTGCCAGCGTAGAGGGTTACCCCGACGAGCAGTACTTC. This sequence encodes CASVEGYPDEQYF.

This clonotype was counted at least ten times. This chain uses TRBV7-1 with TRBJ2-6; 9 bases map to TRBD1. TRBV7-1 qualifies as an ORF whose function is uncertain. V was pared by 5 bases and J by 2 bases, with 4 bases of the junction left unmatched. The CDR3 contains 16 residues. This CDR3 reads CASSPGTGTGANVLTF. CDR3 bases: TGTGCCAGCAGCCCAGGGACAGGGACTGGGGCCAACGTCCTGACTTTC.

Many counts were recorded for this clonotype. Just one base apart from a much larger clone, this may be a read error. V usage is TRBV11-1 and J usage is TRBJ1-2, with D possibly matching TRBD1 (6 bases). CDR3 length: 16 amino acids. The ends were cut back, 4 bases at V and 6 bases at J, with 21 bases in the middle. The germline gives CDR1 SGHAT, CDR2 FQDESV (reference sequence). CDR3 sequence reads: CASSSPGGARGDGYTF. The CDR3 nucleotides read TGTGCCAGCAGCTCCCCCGGGGGGGCCCGGGGCGATGGCTACACCTTC. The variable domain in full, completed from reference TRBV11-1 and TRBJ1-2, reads EAEVAQSPRYKITEKSQAVAFWCDPISGHATLYWYRQILGQGPELLVQFQDESVVDDSQLPKDRFSAERLKGVDSTLKIQPAELGDSAMYLCASSSPGGARGDGYTFGSGTRLTVV.

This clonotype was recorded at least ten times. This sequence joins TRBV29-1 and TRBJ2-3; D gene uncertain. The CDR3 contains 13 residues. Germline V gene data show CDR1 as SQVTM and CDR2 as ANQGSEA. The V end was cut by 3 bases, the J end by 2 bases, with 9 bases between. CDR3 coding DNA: TGCAGCGTTGACGCCGGTCACACAGATACGCAGTATTTT. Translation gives CSVDAGHTDTQYF.

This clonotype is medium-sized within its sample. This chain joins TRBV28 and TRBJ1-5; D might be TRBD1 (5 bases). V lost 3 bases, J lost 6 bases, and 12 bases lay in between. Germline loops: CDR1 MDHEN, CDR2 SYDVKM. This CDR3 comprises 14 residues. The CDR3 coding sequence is TGTGCCAGCAGTTTGGGGGGTGGGGGTCAGCCCCAGCATTTT. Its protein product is CASSLGGGGQPQHF.

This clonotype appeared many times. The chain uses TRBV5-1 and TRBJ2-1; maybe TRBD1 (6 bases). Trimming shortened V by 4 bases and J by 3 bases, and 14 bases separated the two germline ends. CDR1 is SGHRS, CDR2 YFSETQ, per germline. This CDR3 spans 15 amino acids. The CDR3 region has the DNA TGCGCCAGCAGCACAGGGTTGTCAAACTACAATGAGCAGTTCTTC. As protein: CASSTGLSNYNEQFF.

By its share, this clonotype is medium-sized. CDR3 amino acids: CASNSQGRDTGELFF. The CDR3 DNA reads as TGTGCCAGCAATTCACAGGGGCGGGACACCGGGGAGCTGTTTTTT. This chain connects TRBV28 to TRBJ2-2; the match to TRBD1 covers 7 bases. Germline trimming cut 7 bases from V and 3 bases from J; bases unmatched to any gene: 8. Per germline, CDR1 MDHEN and CDR2 SYDVKM. CDR3 length: 15 residues.

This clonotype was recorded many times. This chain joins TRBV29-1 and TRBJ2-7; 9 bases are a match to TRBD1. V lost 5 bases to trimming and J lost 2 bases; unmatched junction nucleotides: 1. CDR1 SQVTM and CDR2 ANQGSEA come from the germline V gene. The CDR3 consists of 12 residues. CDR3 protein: CSVRQGAYEQYF. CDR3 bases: TGCAGCGTTCGACAGGGGGCCTACGAGCAGTACTTC.

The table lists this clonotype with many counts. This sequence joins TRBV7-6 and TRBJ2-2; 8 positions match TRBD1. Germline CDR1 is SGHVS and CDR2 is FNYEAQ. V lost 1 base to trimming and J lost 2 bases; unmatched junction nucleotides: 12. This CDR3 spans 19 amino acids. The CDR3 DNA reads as TGTGCCAGCAGCTTAGGGGCAGGGGGCCCAGCGGGTAACACCGGGGAGCTGTTTTTT. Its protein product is CASSLGAGGPAGNTGELFF. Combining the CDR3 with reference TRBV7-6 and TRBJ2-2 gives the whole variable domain GAGVSQSPRYKVTKRGQDVALRCDPISGHVSLYWYRQALGQGPEFLTYFNYEAQQDKSGLPNDRFSAERPEGSISTLTIQRTEQRDSAMYRCASSLGAGGPAGNTGELFFGEGSRLTVL.

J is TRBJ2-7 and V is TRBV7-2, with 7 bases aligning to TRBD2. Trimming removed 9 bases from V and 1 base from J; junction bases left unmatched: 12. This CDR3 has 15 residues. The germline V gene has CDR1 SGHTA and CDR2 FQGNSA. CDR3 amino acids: CARRGKASGSYEQYF. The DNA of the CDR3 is TGTGCCAGAAGAGGGAAGGCTAGCGGTTCCTACGAGCAGTACTTC.

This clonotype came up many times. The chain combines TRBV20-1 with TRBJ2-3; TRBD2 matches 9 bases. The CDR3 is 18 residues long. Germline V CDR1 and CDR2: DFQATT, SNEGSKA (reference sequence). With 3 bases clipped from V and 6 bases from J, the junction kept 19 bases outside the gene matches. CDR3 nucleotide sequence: TGCAGTGCTAGGGCTGCTAGCGGGGTAGACGGGGTAGACGATACGCAGTATTTT. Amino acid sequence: CSARAASGVDGVDDTQYF.

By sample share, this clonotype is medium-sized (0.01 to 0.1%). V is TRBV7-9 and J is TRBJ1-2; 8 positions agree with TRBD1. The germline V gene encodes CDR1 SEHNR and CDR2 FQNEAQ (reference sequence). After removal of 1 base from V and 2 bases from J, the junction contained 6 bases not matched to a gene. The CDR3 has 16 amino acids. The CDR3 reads CASSLVAHRGNYGYTF. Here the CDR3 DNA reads TGTGCCAGCAGCTTAGTAGCCCACAGGGGGAACTATGGCTACACCTTC.

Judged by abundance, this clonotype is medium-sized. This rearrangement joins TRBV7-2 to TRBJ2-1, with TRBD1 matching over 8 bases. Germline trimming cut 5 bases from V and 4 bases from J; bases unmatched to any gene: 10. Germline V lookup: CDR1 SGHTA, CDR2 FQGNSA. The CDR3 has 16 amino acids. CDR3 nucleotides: TGTGCCAGCAGCCGGTCGACAGGGGCCATATACAATGAGCAGTTCTTC. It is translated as CASSRSTGAIYNEQFF.

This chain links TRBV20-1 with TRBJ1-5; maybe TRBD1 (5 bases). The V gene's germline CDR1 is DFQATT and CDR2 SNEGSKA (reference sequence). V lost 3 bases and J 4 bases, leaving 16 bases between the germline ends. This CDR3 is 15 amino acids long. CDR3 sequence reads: CSARGGGQGNQPQHF. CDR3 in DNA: TGCAGTGCTAGGGGGGGTGGGCAGGGAAATCAGCCCCAGCATTTT.

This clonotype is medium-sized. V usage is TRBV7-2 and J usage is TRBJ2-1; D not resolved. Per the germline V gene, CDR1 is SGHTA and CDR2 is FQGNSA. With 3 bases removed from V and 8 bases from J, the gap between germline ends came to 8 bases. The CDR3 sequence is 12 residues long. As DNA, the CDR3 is TGTGCCAGCAGCTTGGTTCGGTATGAGCAGTTCTTC. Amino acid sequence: CASSLVRYEQFF.

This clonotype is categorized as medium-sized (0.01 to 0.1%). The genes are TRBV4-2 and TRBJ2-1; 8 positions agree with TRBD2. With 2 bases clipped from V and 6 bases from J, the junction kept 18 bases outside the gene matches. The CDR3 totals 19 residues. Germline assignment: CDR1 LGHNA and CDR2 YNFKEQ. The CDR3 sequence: CASSQILSTSGGGRNEQFF. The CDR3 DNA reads TGTGCCAGCAGCCAAATATTATCCACAAGCGGGGGCGGTCGCAATGAGCAGTTCTTC.

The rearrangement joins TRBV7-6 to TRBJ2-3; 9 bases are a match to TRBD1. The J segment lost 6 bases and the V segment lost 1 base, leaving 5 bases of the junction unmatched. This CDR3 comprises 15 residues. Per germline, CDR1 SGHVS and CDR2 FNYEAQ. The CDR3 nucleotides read TGTGCCAGCAGCTTAGGGGGACAGGGCCTCGATACGCAGTATTTT. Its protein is CASSLGGQGLDTQYF.

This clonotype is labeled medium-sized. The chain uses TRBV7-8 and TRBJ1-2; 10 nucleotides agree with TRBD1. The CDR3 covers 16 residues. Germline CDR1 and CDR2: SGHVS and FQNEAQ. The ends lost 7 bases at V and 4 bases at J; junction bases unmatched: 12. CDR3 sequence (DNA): TGTGCCAGCACCCTAAACGGTGACAGGGGGCTCTATGGCTACACCTTC. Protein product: CASTLNGDRGLYGYTF.

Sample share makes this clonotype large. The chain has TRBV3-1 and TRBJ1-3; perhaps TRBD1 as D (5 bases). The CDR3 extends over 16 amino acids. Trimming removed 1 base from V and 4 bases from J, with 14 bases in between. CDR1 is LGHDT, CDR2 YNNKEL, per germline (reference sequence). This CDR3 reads CASSQGAGTTGNTIYF. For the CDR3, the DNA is TGTGCCAGCAGCCAAGGCGCGGGGACCACCGGAAACACCATATATTTT.

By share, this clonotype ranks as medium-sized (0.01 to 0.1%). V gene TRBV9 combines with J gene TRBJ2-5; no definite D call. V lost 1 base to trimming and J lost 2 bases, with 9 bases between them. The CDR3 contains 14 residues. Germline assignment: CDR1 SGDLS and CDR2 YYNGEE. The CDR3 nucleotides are TGTGCCAGCAGCGTACTGGCAGCTCAAGAGACCCAGTACTTC. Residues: CASSVLAAQETQYF.

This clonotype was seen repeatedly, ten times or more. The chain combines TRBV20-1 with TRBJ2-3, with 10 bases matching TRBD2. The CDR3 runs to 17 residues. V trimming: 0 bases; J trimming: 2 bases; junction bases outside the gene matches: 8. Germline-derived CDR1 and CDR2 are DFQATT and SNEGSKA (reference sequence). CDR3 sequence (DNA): TGCAGTGCTAGAGATCTCTTGGGACTAGCGCTCACAGATACGCAGTATTTT. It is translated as CSARDLLGLALTDTQYF.

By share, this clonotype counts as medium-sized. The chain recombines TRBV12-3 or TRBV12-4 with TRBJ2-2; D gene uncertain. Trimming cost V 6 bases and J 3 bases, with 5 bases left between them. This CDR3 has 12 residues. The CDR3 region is CASSLDTGELFF. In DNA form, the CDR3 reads TGTGCCAGCAGCCTAGACACCGGGGAGCTGTTTTTT.

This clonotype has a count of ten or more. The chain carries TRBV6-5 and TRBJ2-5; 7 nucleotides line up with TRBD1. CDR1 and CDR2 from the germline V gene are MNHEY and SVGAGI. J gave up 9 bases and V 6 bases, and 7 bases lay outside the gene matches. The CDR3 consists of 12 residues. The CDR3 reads CASRGTVGSQYF. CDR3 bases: TGTGCCAGCAGAGGGACAGTAGGGTCCCAGTACTTC.

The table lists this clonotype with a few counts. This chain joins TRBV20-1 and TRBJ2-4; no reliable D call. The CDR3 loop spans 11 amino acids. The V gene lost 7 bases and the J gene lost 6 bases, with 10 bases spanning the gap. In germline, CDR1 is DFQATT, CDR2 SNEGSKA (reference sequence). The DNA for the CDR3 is TGCAGTGGGGCCCCAGGAAACATTCAGTACTTC. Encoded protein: CSGAPGNIQYF.